A selection of T cell receptor beta chains follows, all from one sample in a study of T cell changes during pregnancy in multiple sclerosis. Assay: immunoSEQ multiplex PCR; the TCRdb copy retains only in-frame clones and omits some. This table holds roughly 87,000 clones, around 93% found once. The source was peripheral blood, collected in the third trimester of pregnancy. These receptors came from a female donor in good health, enrolled as a control in a pregnancy study. CDR3s leave out the opening cysteine and the closing phenylalanine or tryptophan.

V gene,J gene,CDR3 protein
TRBV7-9,TRBJ2-7,ASSGGQGDYEQY
TRBV4-1,TRBJ1-3,ASSAGVGNTIY
TRBV19,TRBJ2-1,ASSIPSGRVGEQF
TRBV5-1,TRBJ2-2,ASSSGTDTGELF
TRBV9,TRBJ2-7,ASSVWASPAYEQY
TRBV27,TRBJ2-7,ASQRNRDSYEQY
TRBV2,TRBJ1-4,ASSDGQGVATNEKLF
TRBV2,TRBJ2-4,ASRSGTEVNIQY
TRBV28,TRBJ2-7,ASSSRQGSYEQY
TRBV5-5,TRBJ2-5,ASSLGAAAGVGETQY
TRBV5-1,TRBJ1-3,ASSLVVGGAYGNTIY
TRBV28,TRBJ2-5,ASSPGWTQY
TRBV27,TRBJ2-7,ASSLSGESIYEQY
TRBV19,TRBJ2-7,ASSRGKGEQY
TRBV11-2,TRBJ2-1,ASSPPSGRGEQF
TRBV5-1,TRBJ2-7,ASSFALDSRSSYEQY
TRBV19,TRBJ2-2,ASSPVLAGFTGELF
TRBV2,TRBJ2-3,ASVRLAGGPDTQY
TRBV10-2,TRBJ2-3,ASSAGNADTQY
TRBV30,TRBJ1-4,AWSDRGNEKLF
TRBV5-1,TRBJ1-2,ASSLRGPAWANYGYT
TRBV7-8,TRBJ2-1,ASSLGTSGGNEQF
TRBV19,TRBJ2-2,VRRLAIQGAGELF
TRBV27,TRBJ2-2,ASSLQGRDTGELF
TRBV7-2,TRBJ1-5,ASSPDRSGQPQH
TRBV21-1,TRBJ1-2,ASSKGDGYT
TRBV27,TRBJ2-5,ASSFFSGEVQETQY
TRBV2,TRBJ2-7,ASMVADFYEQY
TRBV6-6,TRBJ2-2,ASRFGLRNTGELF
TRBV12-5,TRBJ2-1,ASGLNSGSSYNEQF
TRBV19,TRBJ2-1,ASRLRGLHNEQF
TRBV19,TRBJ2-7,ASSPPGIISHEQY
TRBV9,TRBJ1-1,ASSVATGQTEAF
TRBV13,TRBJ2-7,ASSLGGTAGLNEQY
TRBV28,TRBJ1-1,ASSKIDRGNTEAF
TRBV2,TRBJ2-1,ASTPLAGYNEQF